The 10 T cell receptor beta chains below all came from one sample that was sequenced in a study of post-analysis software for immune sequencing data. Findings and caveats of the study: Controls had lower frequencies than patients of four or five TRBV segments, which included TRBV5-6, TRBV5-1 and TRBV20-1.

These receptors lack a known antigen. TCR beta cDNA libraries had unique molecular identifiers. TCRdb called the PCR reads again in MiXCR, with one record for every CDR3 protein. The top ten clones hold about 5.6% of a sample with a few hundred thousand distinct CDR3 sequences, roughly 34% of them seen once. The specimen was blood. The receptors derive from a girl aged 2-17 years with multiple sclerosis.

Remarks on this clonotype: A much larger clone differs by one base, so this may be a read error. The chain recombines TRBV11-2 with TRBJ2-1; D possibly corresponds to TRBD2 (5 bases). The CDR3 is 12 residues long. Germline V gives CDR1 SGHAT, CDR2 FQNNGV. The CDR3 sequence is CASSPGVNGQFF. The CDR3 nucleotides are TGTGCCAGCAGCCCCGGGGTCAATGGGCAGTTCTTC. The variable domain in full, completed from reference TRBV11-2 and TRBJ2-1, reads EAGVAQSPRYKIIEKRQSVAFWCNPISGHATLYWYQQILGQGPKLLIQFQNNGVVDDSQLPKDRFSAERLKGVDSTLKIQPAKLEDSAVYLCASSPGVNGQFFGPGTRLTVL.

The CDR3 coding sequence is TGCAGCGCCGATCAGGGTGCGATGAACACTGAAGCTTTCTTT. Protein product: CSADQGAMNTEAFF. The chain employs TRBV29-1 and TRBJ1-1, with D possibly being TRBD1 (5 bases). V was pared by 7 bases and J by 0 bases, with 15 bases between. The CDR3 spans 14 residues. The V gene's germline CDR1 is SQVTM and CDR2 ANQGSEA. The variable domain in full, with the rest retrieved from reference TRBV29-1 and TRBJ1-1, is SAVISQKPSRDICQRGTSLTIQCQVDSQVTMMFWYRQQPGQSLTLIATANQGSEATYESGFVIDKFPISRPNLTFSTLTVSNMSPEDSSIYLCSADQGAMNTEAFFGQGTRLTVV.

This clonotype was counted a few times. The V call is TRBV5-1, the J call TRBJ2-3; 9 bases line up with TRBD2. Trimming at V came to 2 bases and at J to 4 bases, leaving 2 bases not matched to a gene. This CDR3 comprises 14 residues. Looked up from germline, CDR1 is SGHRS and CDR2 is YFSETQ. CDR3 amino acids: CASSFPSGADTQYF. In DNA form, the CDR3 reads TGCGCCAGCAGCTTTCCTAGCGGGGCAGATACGCAGTATTTT. Based on the CDR3 plus reference TRBV5-1 and TRBJ2-3, the full variable domain is KAGVTQTPRYLIKTRGQQVTLSCSPISGHRSVSWYQQTPGQGLQFLFEYFSETQRNKGNFPGRFSGRQFSNSRSEMNVSTLELGDSALYLCASSFPSGADTQYFGPGTRLTVL.

A few counts support this clonotype. CDR3 region: CASSLGAGEGEQFF. The CDR3 DNA follows: TGTGCCAGCAGCTTAGGGGCAGGGGAAGGTGAGCAGTTCTTC. V usage is TRBV7-3 and J usage is TRBJ2-1; perhaps TRBD1 as D (6 bases). The germline gives CDR1 SGHTA, CDR2 FQGTGA. The CDR3 runs to 14 residues. Trimming cost V 2 bases and J 9 bases, with 14 bases left between them.

This chain links TRBV6-1 with TRBJ1-1; D is ambiguous. The germline CDR1 and CDR2 sequences are MNHNS and SASEGT. V lost 11 bases, J lost 0 bases, and 13 bases lay in between. CDR3 size: 13 residues. The DNA of the CDR3 is TGTGCCCCGGCGACTTTTTTGAACACTGAAGCTTTCTTT. The encoded protein is CAPATFLNTEAFF.

The sample holds a few counts of this clonotype. The chain joins TRBV7-8 to TRBJ2-5; 11 nucleotides line up with TRBD2. The CDR3 is made up of 17 amino acids. Germline trimming cut 2 bases from V and 4 bases from J; bases unmatched to any gene: 9. Looked up from germline, CDR1 is SGHVS and CDR2 is FQNEAQ. The CDR3 sequence: CASSLRGSSGGLETQYF. CDR3 DNA: TGTGCCAGCAGCTTAAGGGGGTCTAGCGGGGGGTTAGAGACCCAGTACTTC.

V is TRBV4-1 and J is TRBJ2-7; possibly TRBD2 for D (6 bases). The germline V and J ends were trimmed by 1 base and 3 bases, with 10 bases remaining between them. CDR3 size: 14 residues. Germline loops: CDR1 MGHRA, CDR2 YSYEKL. For the CDR3, the DNA is TGCGCCAGCAGCCAAGTTGGGACTTACTACGAGCAGTACTTC. This encodes CASSQVGTYYEQYF.

This clonotype was seen only a few times. The chain couples TRBV28 to TRBJ2-4, with D possibly matching TRBD1 (5 bases). This CDR3 has 12 amino acids. V lost 3 bases, J lost 6 bases, and 6 bases lay in between. The germline CDR1 and CDR2 sequences are MDHEN and SYDVKM. CDR3 amino acids: CASSFRGNIQYF. The CDR3 nucleotides are TGTGCCAGCAGTTTTAGGGGAAACATTCAGTACTTC.

This clonotype was picked up a small number of times. This chain links TRBV7-2 with TRBJ1-4; D possibly corresponds to TRBD1 (5 bases). V dropped 5 bases and J dropped 3 bases, with 10 bases sitting between them. The germline CDR1 and CDR2 sequences are SGHTA and FQGNSA. The CDR3 runs 14 residues. The CDR3 reads CASSRTSANEKLFF. In DNA, the CDR3 is TGTGCCAGCAGCCGGACATCGGCTAATGAAAAACTGTTTTTT.

This clonotype has just a few counts. The chain carries TRBV25-1 and TRBJ2-1; D gene unclear. Trimming pared 1 base from V and 9 bases from J, leaving 10 bases between. This CDR3 is 13 amino acids long. The germline V gene has CDR1 MGHDK and CDR2 SYGVNS. The CDR3 region is CASSESAPGEQFF. In DNA, the CDR3 is TGTGCCAGCAGTGAATCGGCTCCGGGTGAGCAGTTCTTC.